This TCR beta chain was captured in a study of sequential checkpoint blockade in melanoma (dated by TCRdb to about 2019). About the investigation overall: Using 1:1 randomization, the trial assigned patients either to first-line nivolumab followed by ipilimumab (arm A) or to ipilimumab followed by nivolumab (arm B). Maintenance nivolumab came after each of the two trial sequences.

Turning to this clone: No antigen is known for it. Base qualities are not recorded, but no much larger clone differs from it by a single base.

V is cut by 5 bases and J by 4 bases, and the space between the germline ends is 12 bases. From cysteine to phenylalanine, the CDR3 is 14 amino acids long. Here the CDR3 DNA is all that survives: 42 bases in frame from base 1. CDR1 and CDR2, looked up from the germline V gene (reference sequence), are SEHNR and FQNEAQ. The immunoSEQ Assay was used to immunosequence TCRbeta CDR3 regions from genomic DNA. Genomic DNA was amplified by bias-controlled multiplex PCR before high-throughput sequencing. On the authors' methods: To quantify the absolute abundance of each unique TCRbeta CDR3 region, the sequences were collapsed and filtered. Clonality, defined as 1 minus Pielou's evenness, was calculated using productive rearrangements only. A previously published method was used to identify clones whose frequencies were significantly greater in on-treatment samples than in baseline samples. TCRdb limited this immuneACCESS table to in-frame rearrangements with V and J called. A share of clones is missing; checked studies link under half to unresolved V genes, and the rest is unexplained. D and trimming come from the DNA, and the V and J calls and clone size come from that table. The sample table holds under 40,000 clones, of which about 88% were seen once. Roughly an eighth of the sample is taken by the ten largest.

General conclusions and limits of the study: Validation of the response-prediction model combining TCR metrics and mutation burden is needed in larger, independent patient cohorts.

Per the publication, the treatment or condition label means: randomized to nivolumab then ipilimumab (arm A) or the reverse (arm B). No trial patient had received prior DNA-damaging chemotherapy. Thawed PBMCs were sorted on a FACS Aria II flow cytometer to isolate live CD3+CD8+ cells negative for CD19 and CD56. Samples were obtained from patients with melanoma enrolled in CheckMate 064, a randomized, open-label phase II trial of sequential checkpoint blockade. Leukapheresis was used to collect peripheral blood mononuclear cells, which were then purified with Ficoll-Paque and frozen in human serum with around 10% DMSO. Immediately after sorting, the purity of sorted blood CD3+CD8+ cells was verified to be >95%, after which DNA was extracted.

This material consisted of CD8+ T cells sorted from blood (inferred from file names), taken from a patient given nivolumab and ipilimumab in sequence. The rearranged chain carries TRBV7-9 and TRBJ1-3; the D gene remains uncertain. The TCR comes from a human donor with melanoma. The nucleotide sequence is TGTGCCAGCAGCATAAGACAAGCCGGAAACACCATATATTTT. The resulting protein is CASSIRQAGNTIYF.